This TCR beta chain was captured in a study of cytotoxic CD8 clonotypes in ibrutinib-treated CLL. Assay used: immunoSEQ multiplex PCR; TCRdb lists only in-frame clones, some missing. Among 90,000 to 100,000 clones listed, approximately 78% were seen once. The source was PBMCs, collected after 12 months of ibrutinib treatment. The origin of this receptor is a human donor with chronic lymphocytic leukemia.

DNA for the CDR3: TGTGCCTGCTCCCGAGACAGGGATTACGAGCAGTACTTC. Translated, it gives CACSRDRDYEQYF. The chain has TRBV19 and TRBJ2-7; 7 nucleotides align to TRBD1. CDR1 is LNHDA, CDR2 SQIVND, per germline (reference sequence). This CDR3 has 13 residues. V was clipped by 11 bases and J by 4 bases; unmatched bases: 11.